This TCR beta chain was documented in a study of OX40 agonist ivuxolimab in advanced cancers. Only in-frame clones appear in the TCRdb table, and some are missing; sequencing was by immunoSEQ multiplex PCR. This table holds 15,000 to 20,000 clones, approximately 84% found once. This clone has a single count. This CDR3 is built from 16 residues. V dropped 0 bases and J dropped 0; count of bases not matched to a gene: 6. Germline V lookup: CDR1 SGDLS, CDR2 YYNGEE. The sample was CD4+ or CD8+ T cells sorted from blood, taken in a trial of the OX40 agonist ivuxolimab. The clonotype originates from an adult with an advanced solid tumor such as melanoma, head and neck, liver or kidney cancer. The chain couples TRBV9 to TRBJ2-7; 7 bases are shared with TRBD1. The CDR3 reads CASSVGPRDSSYEQYF. CDR3 nucleotide sequence: TGTGCCAGCAGCGTAGGGCCCCGGGACAGCTCCTACGAGCAGTACTTC.